The present TCR beta chain was sequenced within a study of immune evolution from preneoplasia to lung adenocarcinoma. Study-level results: From normal lung to invasive adenocarcinoma, top clone frequencies appeared to decrease. Clonality was highest in normal lung, lower in later-stage lesions apparently.

TCRdb keeps only in-frame clones here, not all; method: immunoSEQ multiplex PCR. This sample has 8,000 to 10,000 clones, with 65% to 80% found just once. A word on this clone: Its cognate antigen is unknown.

V lost 7 bases and J lost 9; bases outside the gene matches: 12. CDR3 length: 16 amino acids. Germline CDR1 is SNHLY and CDR2 is FYNNEI. Premalignant or tumor cells were enriched by macro-dissection after pathologic assessment. The chain joins TRBV2 to TRBJ1-6; 10 bases align to TRBD1. The sequence came from a person between 65 and 79 years old with lung adenocarcinoma. Some clones in this sample may be carry-over from other donors' samples. The specimen sequenced was FFPE minimally invasive lung adenocarcinoma tissue. Written as DNA, the CDR3 is TGTGCCAGCAACGTGGACAGGGGGAGAGAGGGTTCACCCCTCCACTTT. It translates to CASNVDRGREGSPLHF.